A selection of T cell receptor beta chains follows, all from one sample in a study of blood T cell repertoires in COVID-19. Assay used: immunoSEQ multiplex PCR; TCRdb lists only in-frame clones, some missing. Seen here are approximately 77,000 clones, around 77% observed once, and the top ten hold 15% to 20%. The sample comprised peripheral blood. These receptors were obtained from a man aged 65 to 85 with active or convalescent COVID-19. The CDR3 runs from the conserved cysteine through the conserved F or W. Fields, in order: J gene, V gene, D gene, clone size, CDR3 DNA, CDR3 protein. The D gene is left open where the match is weak. Clone size is shown for a subset of rows, as once, few, many or a class of expanded clone.

j_gene: TRBJ2-1; v_gene: TRBV6-5; d_gene: .; abundance: .; CDR3nt: TGTGCCGGCCAAGGGGAAGGATCCTACAATGAGCAGTTCTTC; CDR3aa: CAGQGEGSYNEQFF
j_gene: TRBJ2-1; v_gene: TRBV2; d_gene: .; abundance: few; CDR3nt: TGTGCCAGCAGTCCTGACAGCTCCTACAATGAGCAGTTCTTC; CDR3aa: CASSPDSSYNEQFF
j_gene: TRBJ2-5; v_gene: TRBV2; d_gene: .; abundance: .; CDR3nt: TGTGCCAGCAGAACTCACCAGGGGGGAGAGACCCAGTACTTC; CDR3aa: CASRTHQGGETQYF
j_gene: TRBJ2-3; v_gene: TRBV5-1; d_gene: TRBD2; abundance: .; CDR3nt: TGCGCCAGCAGCTTGGCCGTCGCGGCTAGCGGGGAGTCAGATACGCAGTATTTT; CDR3aa: CASSLAVAASGESDTQYF
j_gene: TRBJ2-7; v_gene: TRBV19; d_gene: .; abundance: .; CDR3nt: TGTGCCAGTAGTAACAGAATGGGGGGAAGCGACGAGCAGTACTTC; CDR3aa: CASSNRMGGSDEQYF
j_gene: TRBJ2-3; v_gene: TRBV19; d_gene: TRBD1; abundance: .; CDR3nt: TGTGCCAGTAGTACCCCGGGACAGCGACCCCCAGATACGCAGTATTTT; CDR3aa: CASSTPGQRPPDTQYF
j_gene: TRBJ2-3; v_gene: TRBV5-1; d_gene: TRBD2; abundance: .; CDR3nt: TGCGCCAGCAGCTTGGGGACTAGCCTCACAGATACGCAGTATTTT; CDR3aa: CASSLGTSLTDTQYF
j_gene: TRBJ1-5; v_gene: TRBV27; d_gene: TRBD1; abundance: few; CDR3nt: TGTGCCAGCAGTTTCCGGACAGGGGGCGATGGGTTCAATCAGCCCCAGCATTTT; CDR3aa: CASSFRTGGDGFNQPQHF
j_gene: TRBJ1-6; v_gene: TRBV10-2; d_gene: .; abundance: .; CDR3nt: TGCGCCAGCATGGCGGACTCGACGGCCCTCCACTTT; CDR3aa: CASMADSTALHF
j_gene: TRBJ2-5; v_gene: TRBV13; d_gene: .; abundance: .; CDR3nt: TGTGCCAGCAGCCGAAAGGGGGAGACCCAGTACTTC; CDR3aa: CASSRKGETQYF
j_gene: TRBJ2-7; v_gene: TRBV7-8; d_gene: .; abundance: few; CDR3nt: TGTGCCAGCAGCTTATACATTCTAGGACAGAGGTTTTACGAGCAGTACTTC; CDR3aa: CASSLYILGQRFYEQYF
j_gene: TRBJ1-1; v_gene: TRBV2; d_gene: TRBD1; abundance: .; CDR3nt: TGTGCCAGTTTACAGGGGCACACTGAAGCTTTCTTT; CDR3aa: CASLQGHTEAFF
j_gene: TRBJ1-1; v_gene: TRBV18; d_gene: .; abundance: .; CDR3nt: TGTGCCAGCTCACCAGCGTCGGGGGGAAACACTGAAGCTTTCTTT; CDR3aa: CASSPASGGNTEAFF
j_gene: TRBJ2-2; v_gene: TRBV5-5; d_gene: TRBD1; abundance: .; CDR3nt: TGTGCCAGCATCCTACCGGGACAGGGGGCCACCGGGGAGCTGTTTTTT; CDR3aa: CASILPGQGATGELFF
j_gene: TRBJ1-5; v_gene: TRBV28; d_gene: TRBD1; abundance: .; CDR3nt: TGTGCCAGCAGGAGACAGGGGATGGGGCAGCCCCAGCATTTT; CDR3aa: CASRRQGMGQPQHF
j_gene: TRBJ1-6; v_gene: TRBV19; d_gene: .; abundance: .; CDR3nt: TGTGCCAGTGTCTTCACCGGGACACCATTTTCACCCCTCCACTTT; CDR3aa: CASVFTGTPFSPLHF
j_gene: TRBJ2-1; v_gene: TRBV15; d_gene: TRBD2; abundance: .; CDR3nt: TGTGCCACCAGCAGAGATATTGGCGGGGGGGTCTTCGGTGAGCAGTTCTTC; CDR3aa: CATSRDIGGGVFGEQFF
j_gene: TRBJ1-2; v_gene: TRBV28; d_gene: .; abundance: .; CDR3nt: TGTGCCAGCAGTTCCTCGAGCCGGGGCTACACCTTC; CDR3aa: CASSSSSRGYTF
j_gene: TRBJ2-2; v_gene: TRBV2; d_gene: TRBD1; abundance: .; CDR3nt: TGTGCCAGCCGGACAGGGGGCCGGACCGGGGAGCTGTTTTTT; CDR3aa: CASRTGGRTGELFF
j_gene: TRBJ2-1; v_gene: TRBV9; d_gene: .; abundance: .; CDR3nt: TGTGCCAGCAGCGTCCAGTACAATGAGCAGTTCTTC; CDR3aa: CASSVQYNEQFF
j_gene: TRBJ1-5; v_gene: TRBV4-1; d_gene: .; abundance: .; CDR3nt: TGCGCCAGCAGCCAAGAGTACGGCACAGGAACTAATCAGCCCCAGCATTTT; CDR3aa: CASSQEYGTGTNQPQHF
j_gene: TRBJ2-6; v_gene: TRBV15; d_gene: .; abundance: once; CDR3nt: TGTGCCACCAGCAGAGACAGGGGCTCTGGGGCCAACGTCCTGACTTTC; CDR3aa: CATSRDRGSGANVLTF
j_gene: TRBJ1-6; v_gene: TRBV7-2; d_gene: .; abundance: .; CDR3nt: TGTGCCAGCAGCAACTTTGGTATATACTCACCCCTCCACTTT; CDR3aa: CASSNFGIYSPLHF
j_gene: TRBJ2-3; v_gene: TRBV6-1; d_gene: .; abundance: .; CDR3nt: TGTGCCAGCAGTGAAGCGCAAGGGGGGGGGTCAGATACGCAGTATTTT; CDR3aa: CASSEAQGGGSDTQYF
j_gene: TRBJ1-2; v_gene: TRBV12-5; d_gene: .; abundance: .; CDR3nt: TGTGCTAGTGCCCGTTCTAACTATGGCTACACCTTC; CDR3aa: CASARSNYGYTF
j_gene: TRBJ2-2; v_gene: TRBV9; d_gene: .; abundance: .; CDR3nt: TGTGCCAGCAGCCTCGGCGGGCTCGGGGAGCTGTTTTTT; CDR3aa: CASSLGGLGELFF
j_gene: TRBJ1-5; v_gene: TRBV30; d_gene: .; abundance: .; CDR3nt: TGTGCCTGGAGTGTACTCGAGGATCAGCCCCAGCATTTT; CDR3aa: CAWSVLEDQPQHF
j_gene: TRBJ2-1; v_gene: TRBV2; d_gene: .; abundance: .; CDR3nt: TGTGCCAGCAGTGAAAGTGGGCCCCCCGGTGAGCAGTTCTTC; CDR3aa: CASSESGPPGEQFF
j_gene: TRBJ2-2; v_gene: TRBV2; d_gene: .; abundance: .; CDR3nt: TGTGCCAGCCGCAGGGAATCCAACACCGGGGAGCTGTTTTTT; CDR3aa: CASRRESNTGELFF
j_gene: TRBJ2-7; v_gene: TRBV11-2; d_gene: .; abundance: once; CDR3nt: TGTGCCAGCAGCTTGTACGAGGGCTCCTACGAGCAGTACTTC; CDR3aa: CASSLYEGSYEQYF
j_gene: TRBJ1-1; v_gene: TRBV2; d_gene: .; abundance: .; CDR3nt: TGTGCCAGCAATGAGCCCCGGAGGACTGAAGCTTTCTTT; CDR3aa: CASNEPRRTEAFF
j_gene: TRBJ1-6; v_gene: TRBV28; d_gene: .; abundance: .; CDR3nt: TGTGCCAGCAGTTTAGCGGGCCGATCCCTTGGGTCACCCCTCCACTTT; CDR3aa: CASSLAGRSLGSPLHF
j_gene: TRBJ2-7; v_gene: TRBV11-1; d_gene: .; abundance: .; CDR3nt: TGTGCCAGCAGCTTAACAACGGGCAGCAGGGACGAGCAGTACTTC; CDR3aa: CASSLTTGSRDEQYF
j_gene: TRBJ2-1; v_gene: TRBV5-6; d_gene: .; abundance: .; CDR3nt: TGTGCCAGCAGCTTCTATGACAGGCTGTTGCATGAGCAGTTCTTC; CDR3aa: CASSFYDRLLHEQFF
j_gene: TRBJ1-2; v_gene: TRBV9; d_gene: TRBD1; abundance: few; CDR3nt: TGTGCCAGCAGCGTGGGGACTCGGGACAGGACCTATGGCTACACCTTC; CDR3aa: CASSVGTRDRTYGYTF
j_gene: TRBJ1-6; v_gene: TRBV5-1; d_gene: .; abundance: .; CDR3nt: TGCGCCAGCAGCTCACAGGGTCGACTACCCCTCCACTTT; CDR3aa: CASSSQGRLPLHF
j_gene: TRBJ2-3; v_gene: TRBV10-2; d_gene: .; abundance: .; CDR3nt: TGCGCCAGCAGAGCGGGTTACACAGATACGCAGTATTTT; CDR3aa: CASRAGYTDTQYF
j_gene: TRBJ2-7; v_gene: TRBV29-1; d_gene: TRBD1; abundance: .; CDR3nt: TGCAGCGTCCGTCAACAGGGGTACGAGCAGTACTTC; CDR3aa: CSVRQQGYEQYF
j_gene: TRBJ2-3; v_gene: TRBV4-1; d_gene: .; abundance: few; CDR3nt: TGCGCCAGCAGCCAAGATGGCCGACGGACGGGGGCAGATACGCAGTATTTT; CDR3aa: CASSQDGRRTGADTQYF
j_gene: TRBJ2-7; v_gene: TRBV5-4; d_gene: .; abundance: .; CDR3nt: TGTGCCAGCAGCTTGAGGGCAGGGCTCAACGAGCAGTACTTC; CDR3aa: CASSLRAGLNEQYF
j_gene: TRBJ1-6; v_gene: TRBV28; d_gene: TRBD1; abundance: few; CDR3nt: TGTGCCAGCAGCCCCGACAGGGGGGTGAGTTCACCCCTCCACTTT; CDR3aa: CASSPDRGVSSPLHF
j_gene: TRBJ1-1; v_gene: TRBV28; d_gene: TRBD1; abundance: .; CDR3nt: TGTGCCAGCAGTTCTTGGACAGGGAAGGGGACTGAAGCTTTCTTT; CDR3aa: CASSSWTGKGTEAFF
j_gene: TRBJ2-4; v_gene: TRBV4-1; d_gene: TRBD1; abundance: .; CDR3nt: TGCGCCAGCAGCCAGCCGGGACAGACCAAAAACATTCAGTACTTC; CDR3aa: CASSQPGQTKNIQYF
j_gene: TRBJ2-7; v_gene: TRBV6-5; d_gene: .; abundance: .; CDR3nt: TGTGCCAGCAGTTACTTCGAGGGCTTCGAGCAGTACTTC; CDR3aa: CASSYFEGFEQYF
j_gene: TRBJ2-3; v_gene: TRBV18; d_gene: TRBD1; abundance: .; CDR3nt: TGTGCCAGCTCACCGAACAAGAAACCGGGACAGGGGGCTGCCGGTACGCAGTATTTT; CDR3aa: CASSPNKKPGQGAAGTQYF